Listed below are T cell receptor beta chains from one sample, sequenced in a study of glioma-infiltrating T cells after dendritic cell vaccination. The repertoire was sequenced with immunoSEQ multiplex PCR; TCRdb's copy has only in-frame clones and lacks some. The data contain tens of thousands of clones, roughly 84% of them singletons. This material consisted of blood, taken before dendritic cell vaccination. The receptors shown here come from a human donor with glioblastoma. Both conserved end residues are part of each CDR3. Each record gives: J gene, clone size, D gene, V gene, CDR3 DNA, CDR3 protein. The D gene is left open where the match is weak. Some rows mark clone size as missing; the rest say once, few, many or name a class of expanded clone.

j_call: TRBJ2-3
clone_size: .
d_call: TRBD1
v_call: TRBV5-1
cdr3_nt: TGCGCCAGCAGCACGGGACAGGGGTGGACAGATACGCAGTATTTT
cdr3_aa: CASSTGQGWTDTQYF

j_call: TRBJ1-1
clone_size: .
d_call: .
v_call: TRBV11-3
cdr3_nt: TGTGCCAGCAGCTTAGATGGAGGGAACACTGAAGCTTTCTTT
cdr3_aa: CASSLDGGNTEAFF

j_call: TRBJ1-1
clone_size: .
d_call: .
v_call: TRBV7-2
cdr3_nt: TGTGCCAGCAGCTTAGGAAGGAGCCCCGCTTTCTTT
cdr3_aa: CASSLGRSPAFF

j_call: TRBJ2-3
clone_size: .
d_call: TRBD2
v_call: TRBV29-1
cdr3_nt: TGCAGCGCTCGAACGGGGGGGGCCGCTTACACAGATACGCAGTATTTT
cdr3_aa: CSARTGGAAYTDTQYF

j_call: TRBJ2-5
clone_size: .
d_call: .
v_call: TRBV7-9
cdr3_nt: TGTGCCAGCAGCTTAGCGCGCGAGGAGGAGACCCAGTACTTC
cdr3_aa: CASSLAREEETQYF

j_call: TRBJ1-1
clone_size: .
d_call: .
v_call: TRBV7-8
cdr3_nt: TGTGCCAGCAGCCGAAGAGCCATGGAGCACACTGAAGCTTTCTTT
cdr3_aa: CASSRRAMEHTEAFF

j_call: TRBJ1-2
clone_size: .
d_call: TRBD1
v_call: TRBV9
cdr3_nt: TGTGCCAGCAGCTTATGGACAGGGCATGGCTACACCTTC
cdr3_aa: CASSLWTGHGYTF

j_call: TRBJ1-1
clone_size: .
d_call: .
v_call: TRBV7-8
cdr3_nt: TGTGCCAGCAGCTTAGACCTCAGGTCTTTCTTT
cdr3_aa: CASSLDLRSFF

j_call: TRBJ2-4
clone_size: .
d_call: .
v_call: TRBV27
cdr3_nt: TGTGCCACCCCACCCGGGGTCATTCAGTACTTC
cdr3_aa: CATPPGVIQYF

j_call: TRBJ1-5
clone_size: .
d_call: .
v_call: TRBV10-3
cdr3_nt: TGTGCCATCAGTGAGTCGGGCCTTATGGTCTCTCAGCCCCAGCATTTT
cdr3_aa: CAISESGLMVSQPQHF

j_call: TRBJ2-2
clone_size: few
d_call: .
v_call: TRBV19
cdr3_nt: TGTGCCAGTAGTATTCAGGGTACCGGGGAGCTGTTTTTT
cdr3_aa: CASSIQGTGELFF

j_call: TRBJ1-1
clone_size: .
d_call: .
v_call: TRBV28
cdr3_nt: TGTGCCAGCAGTTTAGGCCAGGGAAATGCTTTCTTT
cdr3_aa: CASSLGQGNAFF

j_call: TRBJ2-1
clone_size: .
d_call: TRBD1
v_call: TRBV5-1
cdr3_nt: TGCGCCAGCAGTTGGGGACAGTTAAACAATGAGCAGTTCTTC
cdr3_aa: CASSWGQLNNEQFF

j_call: TRBJ2-7
clone_size: .
d_call: .
v_call: TRBV5-5
cdr3_nt: TGTGCCAGCAGCTTGTCACTGTACGAGCAGTACTTC
cdr3_aa: CASSLSLYEQYF

j_call: TRBJ2-1
clone_size: .
d_call: TRBD2
v_call: TRBV7-2
cdr3_nt: TGTGCCAGCAGCGCCGGGACTAGCGACGACAATGAGCAGTTCTTC
cdr3_aa: CASSAGTSDDNEQFF

j_call: TRBJ2-7
clone_size: .
d_call: TRBD1
v_call: TRBV18
cdr3_nt: TGTGCCAGCTCACCACAGACAGGGCCCTACGAGCAGTACTTC
cdr3_aa: CASSPQTGPYEQYF

j_call: TRBJ1-2
clone_size: .
d_call: TRBD1
v_call: TRBV30
cdr3_nt: TGTGCCTGGAGTCCGGGGACAGACTATGGCTACACCTTC
cdr3_aa: CAWSPGTDYGYTF

j_call: TRBJ2-2
clone_size: .
d_call: .
v_call: TRBV6-5
cdr3_nt: TGTGCCAGCAGTTACTTACAGGGCCCCACCGGGGAGCTGTTTTTT
cdr3_aa: CASSYLQGPTGELFF

j_call: TRBJ2-4
clone_size: once
d_call: TRBD2
v_call: TRBV9
cdr3_nt: TGTGCCAGCAGCGTAGGGCTAGCGGAAAACATTCAGTACTTC
cdr3_aa: CASSVGLAENIQYF

j_call: TRBJ2-2
clone_size: .
d_call: TRBD2
v_call: TRBV5-1
cdr3_nt: TGCGCCAGCAGCCTTCCTAGCGGGCCTACCGGGGAGCTGTTTTTT
cdr3_aa: CASSLPSGPTGELFF

j_call: TRBJ1-1
clone_size: .
d_call: TRBD1
v_call: TRBV6-1
cdr3_nt: TGTGCCAGCACCGGGACAGGGGGCAGGTTAACTGAAGCTTTCTTT
cdr3_aa: CASTGTGGRLTEAFF

j_call: TRBJ2-7
clone_size: .
d_call: .
v_call: TRBV5-1
cdr3_nt: TGCGCCAGCACCGCCGACAACTACGAGCAGTACTTC
cdr3_aa: CASTADNYEQYF

j_call: TRBJ2-7
clone_size: .
d_call: TRBD2
v_call: TRBV7-2
cdr3_nt: TGTGCCAGCAGCTTAGGACCTGCGTCTAGCGGACGAACCTACGAGCAGTACTTC
cdr3_aa: CASSLGPASSGRTYEQYF

j_call: TRBJ1-1
clone_size: .
d_call: TRBD1
v_call: TRBV5-1
cdr3_nt: TGCGCCAGCAGCCCCCAGGGGGTGGGGTACACTGAAGCTTTCTTT
cdr3_aa: CASSPQGVGYTEAFF

j_call: TRBJ2-1
clone_size: .
d_call: TRBD1
v_call: TRBV2
cdr3_nt: TGTGCCAGCAGTGATGAGGACAGGGATTACAATGAGCAGTTCTTC
cdr3_aa: CASSDEDRDYNEQFF

j_call: TRBJ2-3
clone_size: .
d_call: TRBD1
v_call: TRBV5-1
cdr3_nt: TGCGCCAGCCGCAGGGGGCCCGGGACAAGCACAGATACGCAGTATTTT
cdr3_aa: CASRRGPGTSTDTQYF